This TCR beta chain was observed in a study of T-cell memory formation after mild COVID-19. Details on this clonotype: Its antigen is not identified.

5'RACE with constant-segment primers built TCRalpha and TCRbeta cDNA libraries with UMIs. TCRdb processed the 5' RACE reads anew with MiXCR; each CDR3 protein has one entry. The sample holds about 600,000 distinct CDR3 sequences; about 20% are singletons and the top ten take 8.4%. Study-level points and caveats: Contracting clones from day 15 to 85 showed balanced CD4/CD8; later expanders favored CD4+. The study found contracting CD4+ clones mainly in CM and EM and contracting CD8+ clones in EMRA.

The length of the CDR3 is 15 residues. Between the trimmed V and J ends, which lost 0 bases and 0 bases, there was a span of 8 bases. Germline V lookup: CDR1 SEHNR, CDR2 FQNEAQ (reference sequence). This chain joins TRBV7-9 and TRBJ1-1; no clear D gene. This sequence originates from an adult woman who had mild COVID-19 (a few samples of this study predate the infection). Cell type and time point are not known. The specimen was PBMCs or a T cell subset sorted from them (not recorded which). This chain's CDR3 is CASSLAEGLNTEAFF. CDR3 sequence (DNA): TGTGCCAGCAGCTTAGCAGAAGGGCTGAACACTGAAGCTTTCTTT.